A single sample gave rise to the 10 T cell receptor beta chains below, sequenced in a study of cytomegalovirus exposure and HLA in healthy donors (dated by TCRdb to between 2016 and 2019). The method behind the library was the immunoSEQ multiplex PCR assay. The multiplex PCR relied on a mix of 60 forward primers for TCR Vbeta segments and 13 reverse primers for TCR Jbeta segments. Held by TCRdb, this immuneACCESS table contains in-frame sequences only and omits some clones. Under half of the omission traces to an unresolved V gene where checked; the cause of the rest is unknown. A total of 90,000 to 120,000 clones appear in this sample, roughly 80% of them only once. The ten largest clonotypes hold around 2% of the sample. Sequencing used PBMCs. Receptor source: a man aged 25-45 years in good health and CMV-seronegative.

The chain has TRBV5-8 and TRBJ2-5; D is ambiguous. CDR1 is SGHTS and CDR2 is YDEGEE in the germline V gene. The CDR3 extends over 13 amino acids. V lost 1 base and J 5 bases, leaving 9 bases between the germline ends. CDR3 loop: CASSLPEAETQYF. In DNA form, the CDR3 reads TGTGCCAGCAGCTTGCCCGAGGCCGAGACCCAGTACTTC.

The table lists this clone with a count of one. The chain uses TRBV25-1 and TRBJ2-7; D may be TRBD2 (5 bases). Germline CDR1 and CDR2: MGHDK and SYGVNS. Trimming took 7 bases from V and 2 from J, leaving 21 bases between them. The CDR3 has 16 residues. In DNA form, the CDR3 reads TGTGCCAGCACCCCTGCTTACGGGGTCACCCCCTACGAGCAGTACTTC. This sequence encodes CASTPAYGVTPYEQYF.

V and J are TRBV19 and TRBJ2-7; possibly TRBD2 for D (6 bases). CDR3 length: 13 amino acids. V lost 3 bases and J 7 bases, leaving 13 bases between the germline ends. Germline loops: CDR1 LNHDA, CDR2 SQIVND (reference sequence). This chain's CDR3 is CASSIGSGVEQYF. The CDR3 DNA reads TGTGCCAGTAGTATTGGATCGGGGGTTGAGCAGTACTTC.

In its sample, this clone was seen a few times. The V and J genes are TRBV5-4 and TRBJ1-1, with TRBD1 matching 7 bases. In germline, CDR1 is SGHNT, CDR2 YYREEE (reference sequence). This CDR3 is 14 amino acids long. Trimming cost V 4 bases and J 5 bases; bases outside gene matches: 8. The CDR3 protein is CASSNNRGSTEAFF. The CDR3 nucleotides are TGTGCCAGCAGCAATAACAGGGGTAGTACTGAAGCTTTCTTT.

This chain links TRBV7-9 with TRBJ1-3; 11 bases agree with TRBD1. Trimming cost V 3 bases and J 2 bases; bases outside gene matches: 0. Looked up from germline, CDR1 is SEHNR and CDR2 is FQNEAQ (reference sequence). The CDR3 totals 15 residues. CDR3 sequence: CASSLGQGAGNTIYF. In nucleotides, the CDR3 is TGTGCCAGCAGCTTGGGACAGGGGGCTGGAAACACCATATATTTT.

The chain couples TRBV27 to TRBJ1-6, with D perhaps matching TRBD1 (5 bases). CDR1 MNHEY and CDR2 SMNVEV come from the germline V gene (reference sequence). The V gene lost 2 bases and the J gene lost 13 bases, with 12 bases spanning the gap. The CDR3 extends over 13 amino acids. The CDR3 bases are TGTGCCAGCAGTTTAGGCCCAGGGTTTCCCCTCCACTTT. Translating it yields CASSLGPGFPLHF.

The chain joins TRBV6-1 to TRBJ1-4; 7 positions agree with TRBD1. This CDR3 is built from 15 residues. Germline CDR1 reads MNHNS; CDR2 reads SASEGT. V shed 0 bases and J 11 bases; nucleotides not matched to a gene: 9. The CDR3 DNA is TGTGCCAGCAGTGAAGCTCTAGGGGGCGCGGAGAAACTGTTTTTT. Translated, it gives CASSEALGGAEKLFF.

The chain has TRBV5-1 and TRBJ2-1, with 10 bases identical to TRBD2. The V segment lost 4 bases and the J segment 7 bases; nucleotides outside the gene matches: 8. The CDR3 sequence is 15 residues long. Germline V gene sequence: CDR1 SGHRS, CDR2 YFSETQ. The CDR3 loop is CASSRGSGGVNEQFF. In DNA form, the CDR3 reads TGCGCCAGCAGCCGAGGGAGCGGGGGGGTAAATGAGCAGTTCTTC.

This clone was seen a handful of times. The CDR3 DNA reads as TGTGCCAGCAGTCTCCTAGGGGAAGGGAACACTGAAGCTTTCTTT. Protein product: CASSLLGEGNTEAFF. This chain uses TRBV6-1 with TRBJ1-1; a possible D gene is TRBD1 (5 bases). Germline CDR1 reads MNHNS; CDR2 reads SASEGT. V lost 5 bases, J lost 1 base, and 14 bases lay in between. The CDR3 totals 15 residues.

The sample holds one count of this clone. This sequence joins TRBV6-5 and TRBJ2-5, with 7 positions matching TRBD1. This CDR3 is 15 amino acids long. Trimming cost V 0 bases and J 7 bases; bases outside gene matches: 8. Germline V gives CDR1 MNHEY, CDR2 SVGAGI. CDR3 region: CASSYSVGGQRTQYF. The CDR3 bases are TGTGCCAGCAGTTACTCGGTTGGGGGACAGCGGACCCAGTACTTC.